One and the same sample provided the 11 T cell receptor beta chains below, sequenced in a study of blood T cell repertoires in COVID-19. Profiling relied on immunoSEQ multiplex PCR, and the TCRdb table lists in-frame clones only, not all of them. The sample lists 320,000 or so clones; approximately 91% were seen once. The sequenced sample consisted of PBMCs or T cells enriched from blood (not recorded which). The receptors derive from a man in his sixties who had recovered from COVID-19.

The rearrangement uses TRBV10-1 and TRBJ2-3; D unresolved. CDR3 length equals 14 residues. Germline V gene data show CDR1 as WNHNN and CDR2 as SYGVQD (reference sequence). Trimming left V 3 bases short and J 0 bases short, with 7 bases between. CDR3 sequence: CASSDSVSTDTQYF. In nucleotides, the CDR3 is TGCGCCAGCAGTGATTCGGTCAGCACAGATACGCAGTATTTT.

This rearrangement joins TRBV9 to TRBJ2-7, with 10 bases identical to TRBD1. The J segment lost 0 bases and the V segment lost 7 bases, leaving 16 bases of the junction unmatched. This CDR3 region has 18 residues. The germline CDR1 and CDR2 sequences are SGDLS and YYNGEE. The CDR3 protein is CASWAEGQGLLPSYEQYF. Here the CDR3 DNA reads TGTGCCAGCTGGGCGGAGGGACAGGGGCTTCTTCCCTCCTACGAGCAGTACTTC. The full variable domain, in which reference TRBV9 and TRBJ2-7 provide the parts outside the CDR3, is DSGVTQTPKHLITATGQRVTLRCSPRSGDLSVYWYQQSLDQGLQFLIQYYNGEERAKGNILERFSAQQFPDLHSELNLSSLELGDSALYFCASWAEGQGLLPSYEQYFGPGTRLTVT.

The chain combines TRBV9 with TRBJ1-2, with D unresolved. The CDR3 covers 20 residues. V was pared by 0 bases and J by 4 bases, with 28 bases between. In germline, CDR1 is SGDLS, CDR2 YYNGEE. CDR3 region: CASSVATRIEQTSEGYGYTF. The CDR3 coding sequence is TGTGCCAGCAGCGTAGCTACAAGAATCGAACAGACGTCGGAGGGCTATGGCTACACCTTC. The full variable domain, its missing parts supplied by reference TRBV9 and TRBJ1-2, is DSGVTQTPKHLITATGQRVTLRCSPRSGDLSVYWYQQSLDQGLQFLIQYYNGEERAKGNILERFSAQQFPDLHSELNLSSLELGDSALYFCASSVATRIEQTSEGYGYTFGSGTRLTVV.

CDR3 sequence (DNA): TGCGCCAGCAGCTGGAGGACTAGCGGGACCCCCCTGCTAGGGGGAAATGAGCAGTTCTTC. Translation: CASSWRTSGTPLLGGNEQFF. The J gene is TRBJ2-1, the V gene TRBV5-1; 12 positions agree with TRBD2. This CDR3 has 20 residues. The germline CDR1 and CDR2 sequences are SGHRS and YFSETQ. V lost 3 bases, J lost 7 bases, and 20 bases stayed unmatched.

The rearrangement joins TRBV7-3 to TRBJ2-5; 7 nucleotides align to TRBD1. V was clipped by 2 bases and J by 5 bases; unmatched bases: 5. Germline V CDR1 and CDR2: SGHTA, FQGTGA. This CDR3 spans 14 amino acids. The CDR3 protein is CASSLAQGSETQYF. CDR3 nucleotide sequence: TGTGCCAGCAGCTTAGCACAGGGGAGTGAGACCCAGTACTTC.

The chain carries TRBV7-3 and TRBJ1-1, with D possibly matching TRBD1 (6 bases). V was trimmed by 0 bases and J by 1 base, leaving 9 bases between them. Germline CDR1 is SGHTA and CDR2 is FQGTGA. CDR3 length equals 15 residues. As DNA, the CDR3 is TGTGCCAGCAGCTTAACGGACAGTGGGAACACTGAAGCTTTCTTT. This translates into CASSLTDSGNTEAFF.

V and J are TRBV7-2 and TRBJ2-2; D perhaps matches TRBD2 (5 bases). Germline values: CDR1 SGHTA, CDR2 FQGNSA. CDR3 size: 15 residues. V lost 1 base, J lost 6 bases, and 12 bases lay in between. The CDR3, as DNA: TGTGCCAGCAGCTTAGTGGCTAGCACCGCCGGGGAGCTGTTTTTT. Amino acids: CASSLVASTAGELFF. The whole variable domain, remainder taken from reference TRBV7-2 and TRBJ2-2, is GAGVSQSPSNKVTEKGKDVELRCDPISGHTALYWYRQSLGQGLEFLIYFQGNSAPDKSGLPSDRFSAERTGGSVSTLTIQRTQQEDSAVYLCASSLVASTAGELFFGEGSRLTVL.

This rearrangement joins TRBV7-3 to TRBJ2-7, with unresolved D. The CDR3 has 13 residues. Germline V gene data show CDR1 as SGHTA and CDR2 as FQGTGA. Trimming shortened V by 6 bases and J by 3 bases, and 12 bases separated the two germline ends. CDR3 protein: CASSLGQDYEQYF. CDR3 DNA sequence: TGTGCCAGCAGTTTAGGGCAGGACTACGAGCAGTACTTC.

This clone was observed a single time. The CDR3 DNA sequence: TGTGCCAGCAGCACGCACTCTAGCGGCACAGATACGCAGTATTTT. Its protein product is CASSTHSSGTDTQYF. The chain carries TRBV7-2 and TRBJ2-3; a weak D match, TRBD2 (6 bases). V gave up 5 bases and J gave up 1 base, with 13 bases separating them. CDR3 size: 15 residues. In germline, CDR1 is SGHTA, CDR2 FQGNSA. The complete variable domain, with remaining parts taken from reference TRBV7-2 and TRBJ2-3, reads GAGVSQSPSNKVTEKGKDVELRCDPISGHTALYWYRQSLGQGLEFLIYFQGNSAPDKSGLPSDRFSAERTGGSVSTLTIQRTQQEDSAVYLCASSTHSSGTDTQYFGPGTRLTVL.

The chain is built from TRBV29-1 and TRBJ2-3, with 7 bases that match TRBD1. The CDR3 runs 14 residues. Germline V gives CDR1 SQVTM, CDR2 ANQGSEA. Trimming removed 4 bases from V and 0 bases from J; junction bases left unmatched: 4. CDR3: CSVVGRGSTDTQYF. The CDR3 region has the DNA TGCAGCGTTGTAGGCAGGGGGAGCACAGATACGCAGTATTTT.

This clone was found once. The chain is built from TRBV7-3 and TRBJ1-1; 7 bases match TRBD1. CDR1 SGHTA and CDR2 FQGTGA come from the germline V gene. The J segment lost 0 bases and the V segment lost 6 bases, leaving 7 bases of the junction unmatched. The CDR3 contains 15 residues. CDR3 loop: CASRPQGQLNTEAFF. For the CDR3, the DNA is TGTGCCAGCAGGCCTCAGGGACAGTTGAACACTGAAGCTTTCTTT.